This T cell receptor (beta chain) was recovered during a study of shared clonotypes between healthy human individuals (dated by TCRdb to the early 2020s). Study-level background: The cohort comprised a couple of women and three men aged 18 to 49 years. The study deeply sequenced blood TCR repertoires of about five healthy adults to estimate repertoire size and the extent of clonotype sharing between individuals. Libraries were prepared and TCR repertoires were sequenced by different laboratories using diverse techniques, in order to increase sequencing depth and limit assay-specific biases. Each donor's leukapheresis produced roughly between about 0.8 and 8.9 billion PBMCs.

Measured from the cysteine to the phenylalanine, the CDR3 is 11 residues long. Only CDR3 DNA is held: 33 bases, read in frame from base 1. According to the germline V gene, CDR1 reads MDHEN and CDR2 reads SYDVKM. At the junction V is shortened by 3 bases and J by 4 bases, with 3 bases in between. This clone has only a few counts. Its antigen is not yet known. Per-nucleotide qualities are absent, and no much larger clonotype sits a single base away. Donors were healthy HIV-negative adults with no recently reported acute infections or vaccinations. All donors were Caucasian adults living in Nashville, Tennessee, USA. In the unsorted samples, some 100 million PBMCs were counted, and genomic DNA was extracted using the QIAamp DNA Blood Mini kit. Blood was obtained by leukapheresis, after which PBMCs were separated by Ficoll-Histopaque density gradient centrifugation and cryopreserved in liquid nitrogen vapor phase.

The research as a whole found: Sampling was limited to blood, and TCR repertoires in tissue likely differ from TCR repertoires in blood. Pairwise subsampling indicated that sequencing depth was expected to affect the degree of clonotype sharing among donors. Because the study included only a small number of donors, the genetic and exposure-history diversity represented was limited.

Using the deep immunoSEQ assay, TCR CDR3 regions were amplified from genomic DNA by multiplex PCR. Extracted genomic DNA from each cell subset was distributed evenly across all wells of several immunoSEQ 96-well plates, and each plate was treated as a replicate. For unsorted PBMC, each replicate PCR was loaded with approximately 300 ng genomic DNA, equivalent to around 30,000 T cell genomes. Ten immunoSEQ deep assay plates were used to sequence the unsorted PBMC genomic DNA. The purified libraries were quantified using a Qubit 3.0 fluorometer, sized with a Bioanalyzer 2100, and then quantified again using the KAPA Library Quantification kit. A separate single-read 150-cycle Illumina NextSeq 550 flow cell was used to sequence each immunoSEQ 96-well plate. In the authors' own workflow: The immunoSEQ output contained only junctional sequences without quality scores, so filtering could not match that applied to full-length reads. Sequences were annotated with PyIR, a Python wrapper for IgBLAST v1.9, using IMGT germline references to assign V/J genes and CDR3. Any read was removed if the V/J assignment was weak (E-value above 1e-6), the CDR3 was missing, or the read contained stop codons, out-of-frame junctions, or ambiguous translated residues. V3J clonotypes were defined as sequences sharing an identical inferred V gene, J gene, and CDR3 amino acid sequence. The percentage overlap between two repertoires was calculated by dividing the number of shared unique clonotypes by the size of the smaller repertoire. RTK rarefaction, the Chao1 estimator, and Recon v2.1 estimates of unobserved clonotypes were used to assess repertoire richness. In its TCRdb copy, this immuneACCESS table keeps in-frame sequences only and misses some clones. Where compared with another copy, unresolved V genes explain less than half of these, and the others have no known cause. Clone size and V and J calls were adopted from that table, with D and trimming inferred from the DNA. The sample table shows about 490,000 clones, and around 80% are seen once. The leading ten clones occupy approximately 13% of the sample.

Sample: PBMCs. This chain joins TRBV28 to TRBJ1-1, with an unclear D gene assignment. The sequence derives from a woman aged 40 to 50 in good health. Some clones in this sample may be carry-over from other donors' samples. The sequenced DNA is TGTGCCAGCAGTTTCTCCACTGAAGCTTTCTTT. Its protein reads: CASSFSTEAFF.